This TCR beta chain was obtained from a study of OX40 agonist ivuxolimab in advanced cancers. Findings of the study overall: On average, CD8+ T cells showed a greater number of expanded clones than CD4+.

A note on this clone: Its antigen is not known.

The CDR3 consists of 14 residues. Germline V gives CDR1 MDHEN, CDR2 SYDVKM. The V and J ends lost 7 bases and 5 bases, in that order; junction bases with no gene match: 7. Only in-frame clones appear in the TCRdb table, and some are missing; sequencing was by immunoSEQ multiplex PCR. The sample consists of roughly 110,000 clones, approximately 90% of them appearing once. This specimen was CD4+ or CD8+ T cells sorted from blood, taken in a trial of the OX40 agonist ivuxolimab. This sequence originates from an adult with an advanced solid tumor such as melanoma, head and neck, liver or kidney cancer. This chain uses TRBV28 with TRBJ2-3, with TRBD1 identical over 9 bases. The CDR3 nucleotides are TGTGCCAGCACCGGGGCGACAGGGGGAGATACGCAGTATTTT. Translated, it gives CASTGATGGDTQYF.